This T cell receptor (beta chain) was captured by sequencing in a study of CD8 T cells in ankylosing spondylitis. As the method for making TCR beta libraries, quantitative 5'-RACE with molecular barcodes was used. TCRdb re-called the 5' RACE reads through MiXCR, storing one row per CDR3 protein. The sample has about 330,000 distinct CDR3 sequences, approximately 8.2% seen once. This clonotype was recorded a few times. The antigen is not known. There are 13 residues in the CDR3. Germline assignment: CDR1 DFQATT and CDR2 SNEGSKA (reference sequence). J lost 2 bases, V lost 6 bases, and 6 bases had no gene match. Findings of the study overall: Characteristic of ankylosing spondylitis blood, it appeared, was a TCR beta motif comprising about eight highly homologous variants. In synovial fluid and blood from reactive arthritis, some motif variants were previously reported. Disease-linked clones reportedly showed significant enrichment in matched ankylosing spondylitis synovial fluid. Disease-linked clones bore a CD8+ phenotype, appearing relatively rarely in peripheral blood.

The clonotype was recovered from a male donor with ankylosing spondylitis. The material sequenced was blood, either unsorted or a sorted T cell fraction (not recorded which). The rearrangement joins TRBV20-1 to TRBJ1-2; TRBD1 agrees at 7 bases. The CDR3 protein is CSAIPTGNYGYTF. CDR3 nucleotide sequence: TGCAGTGCGATACCGACAGGGAACTATGGCTACACCTTC.